These 21 T cell receptor beta chains share one sample of origin, sequenced in a study of CD8 T cells in ankylosing spondylitis. Each CDR3 protein gets one entry after TCRdb re-called the 5' RACE reads with MiXCR. The profile shows approximately 340,000 distinct CDR3 sequences, approximately 15% of them singletons. The source material was blood, either unsorted or a sorted T cell fraction (not recorded which). These receptors all come from a male donor with ankylosing spondylitis or in good health (not recorded which).

This clonotype was counted a single time. This chain links TRBV20-1 with TRBJ2-2; 9 positions agree with TRBD2. The CDR3 length is 13 residues. V lost 4 bases to trimming and J lost 9 bases; unmatched junction nucleotides: 6. Germline loops: CDR1 DFQATT, CDR2 SNEGSKA (reference sequence). In DNA, the CDR3 is TGCAGTGCTAAACGCGGGAGGGCCCGGGAGCTGTTTTTT. As protein: CSAKRGRARELFF.

The V and J genes are TRBV10-3 and TRBJ2-7; TRBD1 agrees at 9 bases. Germline CDR1 is ENHRY and CDR2 is SYGVKD. The ends lost 2 bases at V and 5 bases at J; junction bases unmatched: 7. The CDR3 is made up of 15 amino acids. The DNA for the CDR3 is TGTGCCATCAGTGAGAGGGGACAGGGAGGTGACGAGCAGTACTTC. Its translation is CAISERGQGGDEQYF.

This clonotype was seen ten or more times. The chain carries TRBV29-1 and TRBJ1-1; the D is unclear. From germline, CDR1 is SQVTM and CDR2 ANQGSEA. Deletions cut 3 bases from V and 8 bases from J, with 16 bases between. CDR3 length equals 13 residues. Here the CDR3 DNA reads TGCAGCGTTGATTCCGGGCACTGGAGCGAAGCTTTCTTT. It codes for CSVDSGHWSEAFF.

CDR3 in amino acids: CASSLGTGGGTEAFF. CDR3 nucleotides: TGCGCCAGCAGCTTGGGGACAGGGGGTGGTACTGAAGCTTTCTTT. The gene calls are TRBV5-1 and TRBJ1-1; 10 bases match TRBD1. Losses at the gene ends were 0 bases for V and 5 bases for J; bases not matched to a gene: 4. The CDR3 has 15 amino acids. CDR1 SGHRS and CDR2 YFSETQ come from the germline V gene.

This chain uses TRBV3-1 with TRBJ1-2; TRBD1 matches 8 bases. Germline assignment: CDR1 LGHDT and CDR2 YNNKEL (reference sequence). The CDR3 runs to 13 residues. V shed 3 bases and J 4 bases; nucleotides not matched to a gene: 1. CDR3 residues: CASSQDRAYGYTF. The CDR3, as DNA: TGTGCCAGCAGCCAGGACAGGGCCTATGGCTACACCTTC.

CDR3 coding DNA: TGTGCCAGCAGCCCGTGGGGAGCCCTAGGAGGAAACACCATATATTTT. Its translation: CASSPWGALGGNTIYF. The chain joins TRBV4-2 to TRBJ1-3; D is unresolved. The V gene's germline CDR1 is LGHNA and CDR2 YNFKEQ. The CDR3 contains 16 residues. V was cut by 4 bases and J by 4 bases, with 17 bases left in between.

This clonotype has at least ten counts. The V and J genes are TRBV5-1 and TRBJ1-1; the match to TRBD1 covers 8 bases. Per germline, CDR1 SGHRS and CDR2 YFSETQ. Germline trimming cut 4 bases from V and 4 bases from J; bases unmatched to any gene: 6. The CDR3 spans 14 residues. The CDR3 DNA reads as TGCGCCAGCAGCGACCGGGACAGGACCACTGAAGCTTTCTTT. Translated: CASSDRDRTTEAFF.

This clonotype was seen many times. The genes are TRBV5-1 and TRBJ1-1; D unclear. Germline CDR1 and CDR2: SGHRS and YFSETQ. The length of the CDR3 is 14 residues. Trimming pared 1 base from V and 1 base from J, leaving 8 bases between. This CDR3 reads CASSLTRENTEAFF. For the CDR3, the DNA is TGCGCCAGCAGCTTGACCAGAGAGAACACTGAAGCTTTCTTT.

The genes are TRBV6-2 or TRBV6-3 and TRBJ2-1; tentative D call: TRBD2 (5 bases). Trimming cost V 0 bases and J 3 bases, with 9 bases left between them. Germline loops: CDR1 MNHEY, CDR2 SVGEGT. This CDR3 region has 15 residues. CDR3 in amino acids: CASSYSRAFYNEQFF. CDR3 DNA: TGTGCCAGCAGTTACTCGAGGGCGTTCTACAATGAGCAGTTCTTC.

This clonotype was found once. The rearrangement uses TRBV24-1 and TRBJ2-5; D is unclear. This CDR3 comprises 15 residues. The germline V gene has CDR1 KGHDR and CDR2 SFDVKD. V was trimmed by 4 bases and J by 2 bases, leaving 13 bases between them. The chain's CDR3 is CATSDARGAQETQYF. The DNA of the CDR3 is TGTGCCACCAGTGACGCCCGAGGAGCTCAAGAGACCCAGTACTTC.

This clonotype was detected many times. CDR3 loop: CASSLLLDGYEQYF. The CDR3 DNA sequence: TGTGCCAGCAGCCTCCTACTTGATGGGTACGAGCAGTACTTC. The chain combines TRBV3-1 with TRBJ2-7; D gene uncertain. Germline CDR1 LGHDT, CDR2 YNNKEL (reference sequence). With 4 bases removed from V and 4 bases from J, the gap between germline ends came to 14 bases. The CDR3 loop spans 14 amino acids.

This clonotype was counted many times. The chain is built from TRBV5-1 and TRBJ2-7, with 7 bases matching TRBD1. This CDR3 is built from 15 residues. CDR1 is SGHRS and CDR2 is YFSETQ in the germline V gene. Losses at the gene ends were 4 bases for V and 0 bases for J; bases not matched to a gene: 7. The CDR3, as DNA: TGCGCCAGCAGCCGCTCACAGGGGACCTCCTACGAGCAGTACTTC. Translation: CASSRSQGTSYEQYF. The whole variable domain, filled in from reference TRBV5-1 and TRBJ2-7, reads KAGVTQTPRYLIKTRGQQVTLSCSPISGHRSVSWYQQTPGQGLQFLFEYFSETQRNKGNFPGRFSGRQFSNSRSEMNVSTLELGDSALYLCASSRSQGTSYEQYFGPGTRLTVT.

The gene calls are TRBV20-1 and TRBJ1-2; D gene ambiguous. The germline V gene has CDR1 DFQATT and CDR2 SNEGSKA (reference sequence). The CDR3 length is 11 residues. The V end lost 2 bases, the J end lost 8 bases, and 9 bases lay between the germline ends. In DNA form, the CDR3 reads TGCAGTGCTAGATCCCAAGGGGGCTACACCTTC. Translation gives CSARSQGGYTF.

This clonotype was found a few times. This chain uses TRBV12-3 or TRBV12-4 with TRBJ1-1, with 8 bases lining up with TRBD1. The CDR3 is made up of 15 amino acids. V trimming: 2 bases; J trimming: 2 bases; junction bases outside the gene matches: 4. Here the CDR3 reads CASSLRPGGNTEAFF. CDR3 in DNA: TGTGCCAGCAGTTTACGGCCAGGGGGCAACACTGAAGCTTTCTTT.

This clonotype has more than one count but fewer than ten. This sequence joins TRBV20-1 and TRBJ1-4; D is uncertain. The CDR3 loop spans 14 amino acids. V shed 6 bases and J shed 7 bases, with 18 bases lying between them. In germline, CDR1 is DFQATT, CDR2 SNEGSKA (reference sequence). The CDR3 sequence is CSAERAPFSEKLFF. The CDR3 DNA sequence: TGCAGTGCCGAGCGGGCACCCTTCAGTGAAAAACTGTTTTTT.

This clonotype has only a few counts. This chain links TRBV5-1 with TRBJ2-5; D may correspond to TRBD1 or TRBD2 (5 bases each). CDR3 length equals 15 residues. Germline CDR1 reads SGHRS; CDR2 reads YFSETQ. V dropped 2 bases and J dropped 1 base, with 12 bases sitting between them. CDR3 in amino acids: CASSLRGTPQETQYF. DNA of the CDR3: TGCGCCAGCAGCTTACGAGGGACCCCCCAAGAGACCCAGTACTTC.

This rearrangement joins TRBV2 to TRBJ2-7; 7 bases map to TRBD1. V lost 4 bases, J lost 2 bases, and 5 bases stayed unmatched. CDR1 and CDR2 from the germline V gene are SNHLY and FYNNEI. The length of the CDR3 is 14 residues. The CDR3: CASSGTGIAYEQYF. DNA for the CDR3: TGTGCCAGCAGTGGGACAGGAATAGCCTACGAGCAGTACTTC.

Many counts were recorded for this clonotype. The chain has TRBV5-1 and TRBJ1-6; D gene uncertain. The CDR3 runs 14 residues. The germline CDR1 and CDR2 sequences are SGHRS and YFSETQ. V was shortened by 0 bases and J by 8 bases, with 9 bases between the two germline ends. The CDR3: CASSLGGLDSPLHF. The CDR3 nucleotides read TGCGCCAGCAGCTTGGGGGGTCTAGATTCACCCCTCCACTTT.

In this sample, this clonotype turned up many times. This chain joins TRBV3-1 and TRBJ2-2; no clear D gene. V lost 4 bases and J 4 bases, leaving 7 bases between the germline ends. The CDR3 has 13 amino acids. Germline loops: CDR1 LGHDT, CDR2 YNNKEL (reference sequence). Here the CDR3 DNA reads TGTGCCAGCAGCCGACGTGGCACCGGGGAGCTGTTTTTT. Its protein product is CASSRRGTGELFF.

The J gene is TRBJ2-1, the V gene TRBV20-1, with D maybe TRBD1 (5 bases). Germline-derived CDR1 and CDR2 are DFQATT and SNEGSKA (reference sequence). The CDR3 sequence is 13 residues long. The germline V and J ends were trimmed by 4 bases and 10 bases, with 17 bases remaining between them. In nucleotides, the CDR3 is TGCAGTGCTAACCCTTTGGCAGGGCGAGAGCAGTTCTTC. Its protein is CSANPLAGREQFF.

Ten or more counts support this clonotype. The chain has TRBV5-5 and TRBJ2-1; 7 bases are a match to TRBD1. The CDR3 length is 15 residues. V was clipped by 4 bases and J by 4 bases; unmatched bases: 8. The V gene's germline CDR1 is SGHKS and CDR2 YYEKEE (reference sequence). Written as DNA, the CDR3 is TGTGCCAGCAGCCGATTGGGGGACAGATACAATGAGCAGTTCTTC. Protein product: CASSRLGDRYNEQFF.